The rows below give T cell receptor beta chains drawn from one sample of a study of blood T cell repertoires in COVID-19. The table came from immunoSEQ multiplex PCR; TCRdb's copy has only in-frame clones and leaves some out. Here the sample spans about 230,000 clones, around 83% being singletons. Material: peripheral blood. These receptors came from a middle-aged man who had recovered from COVID-19. The conserved cysteine and the conserved F or W are not part of the CDR3 here.

V gene: TRBV4-3
CDR3 length: 12
J gene: TRBJ2-1
CDR3 protein: ASSPGLAFGEQF

V gene: TRBV13
CDR3 length: 13
J gene: TRBJ2-1
CDR3 protein: ASSLGFSSYNEQF

V gene: TRBV9
CDR3 length: 13
J gene: TRBJ1-2
CDR3 protein: ASSRRLGGADGYT

V gene: TRBV7-2
CDR3 length: 12
J gene: TRBJ2-7
CDR3 protein: ASSLAGPTYEQY

V gene: TRBV5-1
CDR3 length: 12
J gene: TRBJ2-3
CDR3 protein: ASSPRGTTDTQY

V gene: TRBV11-3
CDR3 length: 18
J gene: TRBJ2-3
CDR3 protein: ASSLGRGLAGGASTDTQY

V gene: TRBV2
CDR3 length: 11
J gene: TRBJ2-7
CDR3 protein: ASSGTVPYEQY

V gene: TRBV12-3/TRBV12-4
CDR3 length: 9
J gene: TRBJ1-1
CDR3 protein: ASRDRAEAF

V gene: TRBV6-2/TRBV6-3
CDR3 length: 12
J gene: TRBJ2-3
CDR3 protein: ASSQGGGDVAQY

V gene: TRBV7-9
CDR3 length: 11
J gene: TRBJ2-7
CDR3 protein: ASSLEASGVQY

V gene: TRBV5-4
CDR3 length: 14
J gene: TRBJ2-3
CDR3 protein: ASSLVVLTNTDTQY

V gene: TRBV7-6
CDR3 length: 12
J gene: TRBJ1-4
CDR3 protein: ASSPAAGLEKLF

V gene: TRBV18
CDR3 length: 14
J gene: TRBJ1-6
CDR3 protein: ASSPVGTGGRSPLH

V gene: TRBV7-2
CDR3 length: 14
J gene: TRBJ2-1
CDR3 protein: ASSLGWDRRYNEQF

V gene: TRBV19
CDR3 length: 12
J gene: TRBJ1-2
CDR3 protein: ASSIAASSYGYT

V gene: TRBV3-1/TRBV3-2
CDR3 length: 12
J gene: TRBJ1-2
CDR3 protein: ASSVTGTDSGYT

V gene: TRBV19
CDR3 length: 10
J gene: TRBJ1-5
CDR3 protein: ASKGVNQPQH

V gene: TRBV11-2
CDR3 length: 14
J gene: TRBJ1-1
CDR3 protein: ASSLSAGQGVTEAF

V gene: TRBV5-1
CDR3 length: 13
J gene: TRBJ2-1
CDR3 protein: ASRPTPGVGNEQF

V gene: TRBV10-1
CDR3 length: 12
J gene: TRBJ2-4
CDR3 protein: ASSERGAKNIQY

V gene: TRBV6-2/TRBV6-3
CDR3 length: 19
J gene: TRBJ2-1
CDR3 protein: ASSSPGMTGSVIVSYNEQF

V gene: TRBV5-1
CDR3 length: 11
J gene: TRBJ2-1
CDR3 protein: ASRRDSYNEQF

V gene: TRBV5-1
CDR3 length: 12
J gene: TRBJ1-1
CDR3 protein: ASSLASQSTEAF

V gene: TRBV2
CDR3 length: 13
J gene: TRBJ1-3
CDR3 protein: ASSGYRDDGNTIY

V gene: TRBV18
CDR3 length: 11
J gene: TRBJ2-1
CDR3 protein: ASSPTRDSEQF

V gene: TRBV5-1
CDR3 length: 13
J gene: TRBJ2-2
CDR3 protein: ASSLGHMNTGELF

V gene: TRBV9
CDR3 length: 12
J gene: TRBJ1-1
CDR3 protein: ASSALHQTGQAF

V gene: TRBV5-6
CDR3 length: 12
J gene: TRBJ2-7
CDR3 protein: ASRYRYPPGEQY

V gene: TRBV27
CDR3 length: 15
J gene: TRBJ2-1
CDR3 protein: ASSGGGGASSYNEQF

V gene: TRBV19
CDR3 length: 12
J gene: TRBJ2-1
CDR3 protein: ASSLRTRGDEQF

V gene: TRBV7-2
CDR3 length: 13
J gene: TRBJ2-2
CDR3 protein: ASSLLTRSTGELF

V gene: TRBV7-2
CDR3 length: 12
J gene: TRBJ2-1
CDR3 protein: ASSLLASYNEQF

V gene: TRBV5-4
CDR3 length: 13
J gene: TRBJ2-3
CDR3 protein: ASSLKGISTDTQY

V gene: TRBV6-4
CDR3 length: 13
J gene: TRBJ2-1
CDR3 protein: ASTSPTGGYNEQF

V gene: TRBV21-1
CDR3 length: 12
J gene: TRBJ2-7
CDR3 protein: ASIPGQATYEQY

V gene: TRBV30
CDR3 length: 13
J gene: TRBJ1-5
CDR3 protein: AWSVGGLSNQPQH

V gene: TRBV27
CDR3 length: 12
J gene: TRBJ1-3
CDR3 protein: ASSLFPLGNTIY

V gene: TRBV6-5
CDR3 length: 11
J gene: TRBJ1-2
CDR3 protein: ASSYQGASGYT

V gene: TRBV18
CDR3 length: 11
J gene: TRBJ1-1
CDR3 protein: ANKKGGDTEAF

V gene: TRBV6-5
CDR3 length: 12
J gene: TRBJ1-2
CDR3 protein: ASSSRQGAYGYT

V gene: TRBV28
CDR3 length: 14
J gene: TRBJ1-1
CDR3 protein: ASSLKTVPGNTEAF

V gene: TRBV11-3
CDR3 length: 13
J gene: TRBJ2-5
CDR3 protein: ASSPIGGAGVTQY

V gene: TRBV5-1
CDR3 length: 12
J gene: TRBJ2-3
CDR3 protein: ATRDTGTTDTQY

V gene: TRBV19
CDR3 length: 12
J gene: TRBJ1-1
CDR3 protein: ASSFRHPNTEAF

V gene: TRBV2
CDR3 length: 12
J gene: TRBJ2-7
CDR3 protein: ASTPGTGYYEQY

V gene: TRBV10-3
CDR3 length: 12
J gene: TRBJ1-2
CDR3 protein: AISEPRGRDGYT

V gene: TRBV11-2
CDR3 length: 13
J gene: TRBJ2-1
CDR3 protein: ASSIDRVPYNEQF

V gene: TRBV7-2
CDR3 length: 13
J gene: TRBJ2-7
CDR3 protein: ASSLVGGRTYEQY